These 22 T cell receptor beta chains were sequenced from one sample in a study of blood T cell repertoires in COVID-19. Sequencing was performed with immunoSEQ multiplex PCR; in TCRdb, only in-frame clones are kept and a portion is missing. The table includes more than 150,000 clones, 75% to 90% detected once. The sample consisted of peripheral blood. These receptors all come from a woman aged 60-70 years with acute or convalescent COVID-19.

The CDR3 DNA follows: TGTGCCAGCAGGTCAGGGGTCGAAAGGCCCCAGCATTTT. Translating it yields CASRSGVERPQHF. The chain links TRBV6-5 to TRBJ1-5; D perhaps matches TRBD1 (6 bases). The CDR3 is 13 amino acids. Trimming stripped 6 bases from V and 9 bases from J, with 15 bases between. Germline V CDR1 and CDR2: MNHEY, SVGAGI.

Points on this clone: Other DNA sequences in this sample translate to the same CDR3. CDR3 DNA sequence: TGTGCCAGCTCACCGGGAGGACAGGGTAGGTCCTACGAGCAGTACTTC. Its translation: CASSPGGQGRSYEQYF. The chain joins TRBV18 to TRBJ2-7, with 8 bases that match TRBD1. Losses at the gene ends were 3 bases for V and 1 base for J; bases not matched to a gene: 8. Germline V gene data show CDR1 as KGHSH and CDR2 as LQKENI. The CDR3 covers 16 residues.

The J gene is TRBJ2-1, the V gene TRBV11-2; 10 nucleotides align to TRBD2. This CDR3 has 17 amino acids. The germline CDR1 and CDR2 sequences are SGHAT and FQNNGV. After removal of 2 bases from V and 6 bases from J, the junction contained 10 bases not matched to a gene. CDR3 residues: CASSLQRGGYSSNEQFF. In DNA, the CDR3 is TGTGCCAGCAGCTTACAGCGGGGGGGCTATTCATCCAATGAGCAGTTCTTC. Full variable domain (outside the CDR3, taken from reference TRBV11-2 and TRBJ2-1): EAGVAQSPRYKIIEKRQSVAFWCNPISGHATLYWYQQILGQGPKLLIQFQNNGVVDDSQLPKDRFSAERLKGVDSTLKIQPAKLEDSAVYLCASSLQRGGYSSNEQFFGPGTRLTVL.

The chain carries TRBV20-1 and TRBJ2-5; D is unresolved. The V end was cut by 1 base, the J end by 7 bases, with 4 bases between. The CDR3 runs to 10 residues. The germline V gene encodes CDR1 DFQATT and CDR2 SNEGSKA (reference sequence). The CDR3 reads CSARVGTQYF. In DNA, the CDR3 is TGCAGTGCTAGAGTCGGGACCCAGTACTTC.

The genes are TRBV7-9 and TRBJ1-4; a possible D gene is TRBD1 (5 bases). CDR3 length equals 14 residues. V shed 2 bases and J shed 3 bases, with 7 bases lying between them. CDR1 SEHNR and CDR2 FQNEAQ come from the germline V gene (reference sequence). This chain's CDR3 is CASSLQGPNEKLFF. CDR3 sequence (DNA): TGTGCCAGCAGCTTACAGGGCCCTAATGAAAAACTGTTTTTT.

The chain carries TRBV28 and TRBJ1-1; 9 bases are a match to TRBD1. The trim removed 6 bases at V and 5 bases at J, leaving 10 bases unmatched. The CDR3 length is 15 residues. Germline V gives CDR1 MDHEN, CDR2 SYDVKM. CDR3 protein: CASRARDRVRTEAFF. The CDR3, as DNA: TGTGCCAGCAGAGCCCGGGACAGGGTGCGGACTGAAGCTTTCTTT.

This clone was seen more than once but under ten times. This chain connects TRBV6-2 or TRBV6-3 to TRBJ2-1; TRBD2 agrees at 13 bases. Per the germline V gene, CDR1 is MNHEY and CDR2 is SVGEGT. Trimming took 2 bases from V and 4 from J; bases not matched to a gene: 2. The CDR3 length is 16 residues. This CDR3 reads CASSYATSGRYNEQFF. The CDR3 DNA follows: TGTGCCAGCAGTTACGCGACTAGCGGGAGGTACAATGAGCAGTTCTTC.

The J gene is TRBJ1-5, the V gene TRBV5-1; 9 bases map to TRBD1. V shed 4 bases and J 7 bases; nucleotides not matched to a gene: 6. The CDR3 contains 14 residues. Germline V gene sequence: CDR1 SGHRS, CDR2 YFSETQ. As DNA, the CDR3 is TGCGCCAGCAGCCCGACAGGGGGAAGGCAGCCCCAGCATTTT. Translated: CASSPTGGRQPQHF.

The J gene is TRBJ2-7, the V gene TRBV6-1; 16 nucleotides align to TRBD2. This CDR3 comprises 18 residues. Per germline, CDR1 MNHNS and CDR2 SASEGT. V was pared by 4 bases and J by 4 bases, with 10 bases of the junction left unmatched. CDR3 residues: CASSGRPGLAGGPYEQYF. DNA for the CDR3: TGTGCCAGCAGTGGGCGACCGGGACTAGCGGGGGGGCCGTACGAGCAGTACTTC.

This chain links TRBV11-2 with TRBJ2-7; D is unresolved. Germline lookup yields CDR1 SGHAT and CDR2 FQNNGV. The CDR3 has 13 residues. Trimming stripped 2 bases from V and 6 bases from J, with 11 bases between. CDR3 amino acids: CASSLSVWSEQYF. CDR3 bases: TGTGCCAGCAGCTTAAGTGTGTGGAGCGAGCAGTACTTC.

The chain links TRBV9 to TRBJ1-3; D might be TRBD1 (6 bases). Looked up from germline, CDR1 is SGDLS and CDR2 is YYNGEE. Deletions cut 3 bases from V and 0 bases from J, with 16 bases between. CDR3 size: 17 residues. The CDR3 DNA reads as TGTGCCAGCAGCGACTGGGACAAGGGCCTCTCTGGAAACACCATATATTTT. It specifies CASSDWDKGLSGNTIYF. The entire variable domain, with the rest obtained from reference TRBV9 and TRBJ1-3, is as follows: DSGVTQTPKHLITATGQRVTLRCSPRSGDLSVYWYQQSLDQGLQFLIQYYNGEERAKGNILERFSAQQFPDLHSELNLSSLELGDSALYFCASSDWDKGLSGNTIYFGEGSWLTVV.

The chain is built from TRBV4-3 and TRBJ2-1, with 7 bases matching TRBD2. The trim removed 4 bases at V and 12 bases at J, leaving 12 bases unmatched. This CDR3 region has 14 residues. Per germline, CDR1 LGHNA and CDR2 YSLEER. The CDR3 DNA reads TGCGCCAGCAGCCGCAAAGATGACATAGCGGGGCAGTTCTTC. Translation gives CASSRKDDIAGQFF.

The V gene is TRBV4-3, the J gene TRBJ2-2, with D perhaps matching TRBD2 (7 bases). Germline CDR1 and CDR2: LGHNA and YSLEER. The CDR3 spans 15 residues. The V end was cut by 1 base, the J end by 5 bases, with 11 bases between. The CDR3 DNA reads as TGCGCCAGCAGCCAAGTAGGGGGGGAGACCGGGGAGCTGTTTTTT. Protein product: CASSQVGGETGELFF.

The chain recombines TRBV4-3 with TRBJ1-4; D is uncertain. The CDR3 sequence is 15 residues long. In germline, CDR1 is LGHNA, CDR2 YSLEER. Trimming removed 0 bases from V and 0 bases from J, with 5 bases in between. In nucleotides, the CDR3 is TGCGCCAGCAGCCAAGAGGCAGCAACTAATGAAAAACTGTTTTTT. Translating it yields CASSQEAATNEKLFF.

This clone was found a few times. The same CDR3 can be traced to other DNA sequences in this sample. The chain recombines TRBV6-2 or TRBV6-3 with TRBJ1-5; possible D gene TRBD1, 6 bases. CDR3 length: 15 amino acids. Trimming removed 0 bases at V and 7 bases at J, with 13 bases between. CDR1 and CDR2 from the germline V gene are MNHEY and SVGEGT. The CDR3 region is CASSYSTGLGQPQHF. The CDR3 nucleotides are TGTGCCAGCAGTTACTCAACAGGGCTTGGGCAGCCCCAGCATTTT.

This clone has a handful of counts. This chain links TRBV7-9 with TRBJ2-7; 7 bases map to TRBD1. The germline V gene has CDR1 SEHNR and CDR2 FQNEAQ (reference sequence). The ends lost 1 base at V and 2 bases at J; junction bases unmatched: 8. CDR3 length: 16 amino acids. The CDR3 reads CASSLGGDSTPYEQYF. The CDR3 DNA is TGTGCCAGCAGCTTAGGAGGGGACAGTACACCCTACGAGCAGTACTTC.

The rearrangement joins TRBV18 to TRBJ1-1; 9 nucleotides agree with TRBD1. V was pared by 0 bases and J by 4 bases, with 3 bases of the junction left unmatched. The CDR3 is made up of 15 amino acids. CDR1 and CDR2 from the germline V gene are KGHSH and LQKENI. The CDR3 nucleotides read TGTGCCAGCTCACCACCCGGGACAGGGTCCACTGAAGCTTTCTTT. Translation: CASSPPGTGSTEAFF.

The V and J genes are TRBV29-1 and TRBJ1-2, with 8 bases matching TRBD1. The CDR3 spans 12 residues. Germline V gene lookup returns CDR1 SQVTM and CDR2 ANQGSEA. Germline trimming cut 3 bases from V and 5 bases from J; bases unmatched to any gene: 2. CDR3 sequence reads: CSVEGQVYGYTF. The CDR3 DNA sequence: TGCAGCGTTGAGGGACAGGTTTATGGCTACACCTTC.

This rearrangement joins TRBV4-1 to TRBJ1-2; TRBD1 agrees at 10 bases. The CDR3 sequence is 14 residues long. Germline values: CDR1 MGHRA, CDR2 YSYEKL. The ends lost 4 bases at V and 8 bases at J; junction bases unmatched: 7. The CDR3 here is CASSLDRGPWGYTF. The CDR3 region has the DNA TGCGCCAGCAGCCTTGACAGGGGGCCTTGGGGCTACACCTTC.

This clone was found a few times. The gene calls are TRBV2 and TRBJ1-1, with a weak D call TRBD1 (5 bases). CDR3 length: 13 amino acids. V lost 7 bases to trimming and J lost 6 bases, with 15 bases between them. Germline values: CDR1 SNHLY, CDR2 FYNNEI. The CDR3 region is CASTIAREAEAFF. The CDR3 nucleotides are TGTGCCAGCACCATCGCCAGGGAAGCTGAAGCTTTCTTT. Combining the CDR3 with reference TRBV2 and TRBJ1-1 gives the whole variable domain EPEVTQTPSHQVTQMGQEVILRCVPISNHLYFYWYRQILGQKVEFLVSFYNNEISEKSEIFDDQFSVERPDGSNFTLKIRSTKLEDSAMYFCASTIAREAEAFFGQGTRLTVV.

The rearrangement uses TRBV3-1 (or the pseudogene TRBV3-2) and TRBJ2-1; tentatively, D is TRBD2 (5 bases). CDR3 length: 16 amino acids. The germline V and J ends were trimmed by 0 bases and 2 bases, with 11 bases remaining between them. Per the germline V gene, CDR1 is LGHDT and CDR2 is YNNKEL (reference sequence). CDR3 nucleotides: TGTGCCAGCAGCCAAGATTTGGGAGACCCCTACAATGAGCAGTTCTTC. It is translated as CASSQDLGDPYNEQFF.

This clone was detected a few times. J is TRBJ1-5 and V is TRBV19, with 7 bases lining up with TRBD1. CDR1 is LNHDA, CDR2 SQIVND, per germline (reference sequence). The CDR3 is 17 amino acids. Germline trimming cut 4 bases from V and 1 base from J; bases unmatched to any gene: 10. The DNA for the CDR3 is TGTGCCAGTAGTACCCCGACAGGGACAGCCAGCAATCAGCCCCAGCATTTT. Translating it yields CASSTPTGTASNQPQHF.